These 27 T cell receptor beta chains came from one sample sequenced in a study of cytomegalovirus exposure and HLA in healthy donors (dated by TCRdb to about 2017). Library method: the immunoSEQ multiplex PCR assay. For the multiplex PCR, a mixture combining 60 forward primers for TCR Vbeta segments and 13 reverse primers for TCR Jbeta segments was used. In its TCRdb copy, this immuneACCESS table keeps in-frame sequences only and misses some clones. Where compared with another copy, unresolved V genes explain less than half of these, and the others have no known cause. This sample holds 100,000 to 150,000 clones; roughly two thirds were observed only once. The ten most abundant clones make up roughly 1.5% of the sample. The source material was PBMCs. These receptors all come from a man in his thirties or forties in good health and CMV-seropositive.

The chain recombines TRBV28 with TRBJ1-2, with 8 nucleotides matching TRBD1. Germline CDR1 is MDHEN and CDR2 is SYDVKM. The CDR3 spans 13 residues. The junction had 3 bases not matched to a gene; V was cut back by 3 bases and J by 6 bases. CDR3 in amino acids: CASSFSGGNGYTF. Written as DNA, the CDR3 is TGTGCCAGCAGTTTCTCAGGGGGCAATGGCTACACCTTC.

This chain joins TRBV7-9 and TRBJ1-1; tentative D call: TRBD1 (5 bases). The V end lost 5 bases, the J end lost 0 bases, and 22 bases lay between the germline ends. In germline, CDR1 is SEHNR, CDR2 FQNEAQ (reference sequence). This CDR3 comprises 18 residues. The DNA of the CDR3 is TGTGCCAGCAGCCGTAGTAATGGGGGGTTAAATATGAACACTGAAGCTTTCTTT. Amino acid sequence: CASSRSNGGLNMNTEAFF. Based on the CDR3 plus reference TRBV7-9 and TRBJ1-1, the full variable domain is DTGVSQNPRHKITKRGQNVTFRCDPISEHNRLYWYRQTLGQGPEFLTYFQNEAQLEKSRLLSDRFSAERPKGSFSTLEIQRTEQGDSAMYLCASSRSNGGLNMNTEAFFGQGTRLTVV.

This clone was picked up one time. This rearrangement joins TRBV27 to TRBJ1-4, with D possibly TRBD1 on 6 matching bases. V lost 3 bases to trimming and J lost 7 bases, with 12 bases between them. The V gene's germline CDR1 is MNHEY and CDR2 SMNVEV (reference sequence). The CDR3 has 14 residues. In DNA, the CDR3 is TGTGCCAGCAGTTTTTGGGGGCAGGGTGAAAAACTGTTTTTT. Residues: CASSFWGQGEKLFF.

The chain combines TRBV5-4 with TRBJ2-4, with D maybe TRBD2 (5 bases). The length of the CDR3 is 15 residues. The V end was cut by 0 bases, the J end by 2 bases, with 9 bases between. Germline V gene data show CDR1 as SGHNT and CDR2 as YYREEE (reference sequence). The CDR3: CASSLGPGSKNIQYF. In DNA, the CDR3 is TGTGCCAGCAGCTTGGGACCGGGATCCAAAAACATTCAGTACTTC.

CDR3 coding DNA: TGTGCCAGCAGCTTAGGGAGGTTAGACTACAATGAGCAGTTCTTC. It yields the protein CASSLGRLDYNEQFF. The chain is built from TRBV5-8 and TRBJ2-1; a possible D gene is TRBD2 (6 bases). This CDR3 comprises 15 residues. Germline CDR1 reads SGHTS; CDR2 reads YDEGEE. V lost 2 bases to trimming and J lost 3 bases, with 12 bases between them.

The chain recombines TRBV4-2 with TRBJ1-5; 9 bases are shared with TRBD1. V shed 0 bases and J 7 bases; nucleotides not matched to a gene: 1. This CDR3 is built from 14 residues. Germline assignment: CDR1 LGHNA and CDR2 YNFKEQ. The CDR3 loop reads CASSQDDRGQPQHF. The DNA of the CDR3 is TGTGCCAGCAGCCAAGATGACAGGGGGCAGCCCCAGCATTTT.

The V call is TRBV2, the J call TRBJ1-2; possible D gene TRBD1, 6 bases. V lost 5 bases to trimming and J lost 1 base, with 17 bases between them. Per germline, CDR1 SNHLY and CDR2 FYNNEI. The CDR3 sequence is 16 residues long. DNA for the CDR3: TGTGCCAGCAGTCCTATCGTAGGGGGATTTAACTATGGCTACACCTTC. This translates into CASSPIVGGFNYGYTF.

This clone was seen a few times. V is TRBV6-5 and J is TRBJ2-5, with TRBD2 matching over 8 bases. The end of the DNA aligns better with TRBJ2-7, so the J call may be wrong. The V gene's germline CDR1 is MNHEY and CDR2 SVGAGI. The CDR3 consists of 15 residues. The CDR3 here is CASSLSGRPSYEQYF. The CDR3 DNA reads TGTGCCAGCAGCTTAAGCGGGAGACCCTCCTACGAGCAGTACTTC.

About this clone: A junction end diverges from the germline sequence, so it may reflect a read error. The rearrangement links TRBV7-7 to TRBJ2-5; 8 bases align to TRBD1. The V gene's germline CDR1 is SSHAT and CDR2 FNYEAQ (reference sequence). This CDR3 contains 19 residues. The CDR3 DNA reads TGTGCTAGCAGCTTAGGGGTCGCAGGGCCCCAGGGGGCTGGAGAGACCCAGTACTTC. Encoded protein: CASSLGVAGPQGAGETQYF.

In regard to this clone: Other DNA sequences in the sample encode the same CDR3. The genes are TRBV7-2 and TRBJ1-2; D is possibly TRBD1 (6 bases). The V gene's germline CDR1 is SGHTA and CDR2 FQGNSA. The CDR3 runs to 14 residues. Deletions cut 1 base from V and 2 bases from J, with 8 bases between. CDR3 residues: CASSLGTGNYGYTF. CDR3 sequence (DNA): TGTGCCAGCAGCTTAGGTACAGGGAACTATGGCTACACCTTC.

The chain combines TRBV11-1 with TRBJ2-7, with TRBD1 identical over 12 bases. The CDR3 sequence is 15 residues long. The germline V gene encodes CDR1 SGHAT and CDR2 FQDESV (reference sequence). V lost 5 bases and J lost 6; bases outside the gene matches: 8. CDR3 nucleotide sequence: TGTGCCAGCAGCCGAGGGGGGACAGGGGGCCGCGAGCAGTACTTC. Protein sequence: CASSRGGTGGREQYF.

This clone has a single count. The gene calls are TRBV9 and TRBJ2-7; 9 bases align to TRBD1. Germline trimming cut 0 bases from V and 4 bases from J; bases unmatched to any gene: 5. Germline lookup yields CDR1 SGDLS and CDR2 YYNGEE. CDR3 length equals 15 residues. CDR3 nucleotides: TGTGCCAGCAGCGTAGCCGCCGACAGGGGGTACGAGCAGTACTTC. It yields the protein CASSVAADRGYEQYF.

The CDR3 loop reads CASSLTGQGIDTDTQYF. The CDR3 nucleotides read TGTGCCAGCAGCTTAACCGGACAGGGGATAGACACAGATACGCAGTATTTT. The V call is TRBV7-3, the J call TRBJ2-3, with 9 positions matching TRBD1. The CDR3 runs to 17 residues. Germline lookup yields CDR1 SGHTA and CDR2 FQGTGA. Unmatched junction bases numbered 6, after V lost 0 bases and J lost 2 bases.

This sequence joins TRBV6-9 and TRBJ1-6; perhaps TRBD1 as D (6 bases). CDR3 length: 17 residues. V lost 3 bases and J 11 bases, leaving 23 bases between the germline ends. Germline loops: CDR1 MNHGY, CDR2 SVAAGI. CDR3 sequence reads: CASSYPGRGGLGAPLHF. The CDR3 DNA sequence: TGTGCCAGCAGTTACCCAGGTAGGGGGGGACTAGGGGCACCCCTCCACTTT.

The CDR3 DNA is TGTGCCACCAGCAGGAGGCTGAGGGAAGCTGAAGCTTTCTTT. This sequence encodes CATSRRLREAEAFF. V is TRBV15 and J is TRBJ1-1; D uncertain. Germline CDR1 reads LNHNV; CDR2 reads YYDKDF (reference sequence). The V end lost 3 bases, the J end lost 6 bases, and 14 bases lay between the germline ends. CDR3 length: 14 amino acids.

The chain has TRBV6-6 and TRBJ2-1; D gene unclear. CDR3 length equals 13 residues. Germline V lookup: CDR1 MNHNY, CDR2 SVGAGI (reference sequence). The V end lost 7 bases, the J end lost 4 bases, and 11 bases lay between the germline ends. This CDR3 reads CASTPLEYNEQFF. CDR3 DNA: TGTGCCAGCACCCCCCTAGAGTACAATGAGCAGTTCTTC.

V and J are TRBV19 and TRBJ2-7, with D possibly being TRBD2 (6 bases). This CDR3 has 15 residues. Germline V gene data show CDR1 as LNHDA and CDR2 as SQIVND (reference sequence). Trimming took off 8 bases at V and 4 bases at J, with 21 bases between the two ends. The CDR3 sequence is CASSNHHSGDYEQYF. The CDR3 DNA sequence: TGTGCCAGTTCCAACCACCACTCGGGGGATTACGAGCAGTACTTC. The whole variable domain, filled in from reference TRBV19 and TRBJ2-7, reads DGGITQSPKYLFRKEGQNVTLSCEQNLNHDAMYWYRQDPGQGLRLIYYSQIVNDFQKGDIAEGYSVSREKKESFPLTVTSAQKNPTAFYLCASSNHHSGDYEQYFGPGTRLTVT.

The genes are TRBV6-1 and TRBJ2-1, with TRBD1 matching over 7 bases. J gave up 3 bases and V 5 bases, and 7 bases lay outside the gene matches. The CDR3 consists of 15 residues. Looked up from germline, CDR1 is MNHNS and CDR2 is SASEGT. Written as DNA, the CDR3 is TGTGCCAGCAGTCGCCGGGGACAGTTCTACAATGAGCAGTTCTTC. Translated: CASSRRGQFYNEQFF.

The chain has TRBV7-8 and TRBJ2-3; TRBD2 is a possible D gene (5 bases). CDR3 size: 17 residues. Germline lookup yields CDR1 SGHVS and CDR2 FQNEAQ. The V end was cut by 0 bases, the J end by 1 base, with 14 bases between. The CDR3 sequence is CASSLAPSGWGTDTQYF. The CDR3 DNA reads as TGTGCCAGCAGCTTAGCCCCCAGCGGTTGGGGCACAGATACGCAGTATTTT.

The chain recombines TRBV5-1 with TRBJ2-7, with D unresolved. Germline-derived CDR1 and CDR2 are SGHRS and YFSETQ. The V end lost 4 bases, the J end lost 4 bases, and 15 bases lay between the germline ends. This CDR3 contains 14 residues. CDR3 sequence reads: CASSPVLAEYEQYF. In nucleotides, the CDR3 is TGCGCCAGCAGCCCCGTGTTAGCAGAGTACGAGCAGTACTTC. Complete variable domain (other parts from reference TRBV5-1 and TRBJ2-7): KAGVTQTPRYLIKTRGQQVTLSCSPISGHRSVSWYQQTPGQGLQFLFEYFSETQRNKGNFPGRFSGRQFSNSRSEMNVSTLELGDSALYLCASSPVLAEYEQYFGPGTRLTVT.

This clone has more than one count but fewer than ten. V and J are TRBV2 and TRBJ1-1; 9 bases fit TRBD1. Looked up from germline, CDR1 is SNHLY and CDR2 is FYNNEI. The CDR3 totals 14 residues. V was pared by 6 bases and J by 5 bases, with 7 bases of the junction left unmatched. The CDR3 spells CASREGQGKTEAFF. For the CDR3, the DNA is TGTGCCAGCAGGGAGGGACAGGGAAAGACTGAAGCTTTCTTT.

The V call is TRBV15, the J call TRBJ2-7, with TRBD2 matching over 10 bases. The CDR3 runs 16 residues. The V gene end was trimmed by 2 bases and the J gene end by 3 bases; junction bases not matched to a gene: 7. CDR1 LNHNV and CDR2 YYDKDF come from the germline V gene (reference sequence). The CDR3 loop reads CATSRSTASGSYEQYF. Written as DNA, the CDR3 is TGTGCCACCAGCAGATCGACAGCTAGCGGGAGCTACGAGCAGTACTTC.

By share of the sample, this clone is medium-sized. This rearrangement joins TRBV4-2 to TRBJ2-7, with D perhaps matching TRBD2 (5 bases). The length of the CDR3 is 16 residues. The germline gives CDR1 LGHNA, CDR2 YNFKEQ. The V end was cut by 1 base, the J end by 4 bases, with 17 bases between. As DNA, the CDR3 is TGTGCCAGCAGCCAAGCAACCATGAGGGAGCGGTACGAGCAGTACTTC. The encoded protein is CASSQATMRERYEQYF.

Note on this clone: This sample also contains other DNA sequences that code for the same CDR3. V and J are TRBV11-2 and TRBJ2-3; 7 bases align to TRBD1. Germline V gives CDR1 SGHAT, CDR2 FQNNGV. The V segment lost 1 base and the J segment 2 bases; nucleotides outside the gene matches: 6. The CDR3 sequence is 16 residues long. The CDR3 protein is CASSLGTGFYTDTQYF. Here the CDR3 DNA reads TGTGCCAGCAGCTTAGGGACAGGTTTCTACACAGATACGCAGTATTTT.

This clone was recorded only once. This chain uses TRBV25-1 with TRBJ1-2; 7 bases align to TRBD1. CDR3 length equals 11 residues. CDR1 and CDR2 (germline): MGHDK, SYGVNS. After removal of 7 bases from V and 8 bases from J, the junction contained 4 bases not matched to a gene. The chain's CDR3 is CASTGGGGYTF. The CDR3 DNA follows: TGTGCCAGCACTGGAGGGGGCGGCTACACCTTC.

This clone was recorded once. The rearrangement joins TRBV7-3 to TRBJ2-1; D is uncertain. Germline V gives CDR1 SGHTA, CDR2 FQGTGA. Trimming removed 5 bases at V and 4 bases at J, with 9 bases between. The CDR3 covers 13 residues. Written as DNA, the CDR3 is TGTGCCAGCAGCCGATCCAGATACAATGAGCAGTTCTTC. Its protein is CASSRSRYNEQFF.

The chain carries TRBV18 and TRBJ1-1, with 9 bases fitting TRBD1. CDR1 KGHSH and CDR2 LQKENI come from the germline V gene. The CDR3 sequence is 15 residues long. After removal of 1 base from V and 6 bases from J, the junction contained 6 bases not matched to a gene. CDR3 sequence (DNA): TGTGCCAGCTCACCACTCCAGGACAGGGGTTCTGAAGCTTTCTTT. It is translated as CASSPLQDRGSEAFF.